The 18 T cell receptor beta chains given below trace back to one sample, sequenced in a study of early T cells in non-severe SARS-CoV-2 infection. TCRdb re-derived calls from the 5' RACE reads in MiXCR, one entry per CDR3 protein. The sample has 30,000 to 40,000 distinct CDR3 sequences, 7.5% to 9% seen once. Sequenced material: whole blood, taken at baseline. The source is an adult who was a healthcare worker with PCR-confirmed SARS-CoV-2 infection or an uninfected control (not recorded which).

This clonotype ranks as medium-sized. The genes are TRBV12-1 and TRBJ1-2; TRBD1, the D gene given by the table, was not confirmed from the DNA. TRBV12-1 is a pseudogene segment. The CDR3 extends over 14 amino acids. The CDR3 loop reads CASSCRGLGYGYTF. The CDR3 DNA follows: TGTGCCAGCAGCTGCAGGGGACTCGGCTATGGCTACACCTTC.

This clonotype has a handful of counts. CDR3 DNA sequence: TGTGCCAGCAGCCCACAGGCTTTGGGTTACGAGCAGTACTTC. Encoded protein: CASSPQALGYEQYF. The chain carries TRBV14 and TRBJ2-7; D might be TRBD1 (5 bases). The CDR3 totals 14 residues. From germline, CDR1 is SGHDN and CDR2 FVKESK. Trimming took off 4 bases at V and 4 bases at J, with 14 bases between the two ends. Using reference TRBV14 and TRBJ2-7 for the parts outside the CDR3, the full variable domain is EAGVTQFPSHSVIEKGQTVTLRCDPISGHDNLYWYRRVMGKEIKFLLHFVKESKQDESGMPNNRFLAERTGGTYSTLKVQPAELEDSGVYFCASSPQALGYEQYFGPGTRLTVT.

This clonotype showed up just a few times. The V and J genes are TRBV20-1 and TRBJ2-3; possibly TRBD1 for D (6 bases). Trimming stripped 0 bases from V and 4 bases from J, with 17 bases between. In germline, CDR1 is DFQATT, CDR2 SNEGSKA (reference sequence). This CDR3 comprises 16 residues. CDR3 loop: CSARDRSRGVADTQYF. DNA for the CDR3: TGCAGTGCTAGAGATCGGAGCAGGGGAGTCGCAGATACGCAGTATTTT.

The rearrangement uses TRBV5-4 and TRBJ2-5; 8 bases line up with TRBD1. CDR1 and CDR2 from the germline V gene are SGHNT and YYREEE (reference sequence). CDR3 length equals 15 residues. The junction had 5 bases not matched to a gene; V was cut back by 2 bases and J by 2 bases. CDR3: CASSLVTGGQETQYF. The CDR3, as DNA: TGTGCCAGCAGCTTAGTCACAGGGGGACAAGAGACCCAGTACTTC.

This clonotype occurred a few times. The chain carries TRBV4-1 and TRBJ2-1, with D hard to call. Germline assignment: CDR1 MGHRA and CDR2 YSYEKL. This CDR3 has 17 residues. Trimming pared 2 bases from V and 1 base from J, leaving 15 bases between. DNA of the CDR3: TGCGCCAGCAGCCAACTCCTCTTGACCGGGTCCTACAATGAGCAGTTCTTC. Translating it yields CASSQLLLTGSYNEQFF.

V is TRBV7-8 and J is TRBJ2-3; TRBD2 matches 9 bases. The germline V gene encodes CDR1 SGHVS and CDR2 FQNEAQ. This CDR3 contains 15 residues. V shed 4 bases, J shed 2 bases, and the junction held 4 bases outside the gene matches. CDR3: CASSSLAGYTDTQYF. The CDR3 nucleotides read TGTGCCAGCAGCTCCCTAGCGGGGTACACAGATACGCAGTATTTT.

At least ten counts were recorded for this clonotype. The chain links TRBV7-8 to TRBJ2-1; D call uncertain. Germline V gives CDR1 SGHVS, CDR2 FQNEAQ. V was pared by 3 bases and J by 4 bases, with 4 bases between. CDR3 length: 12 residues. This chain's CDR3 is CASSFTYNEQFF. CDR3 nucleotides: TGTGCCAGCAGCTTTACATACAATGAGCAGTTCTTC.

This clonotype was seen ten or more times. This chain joins TRBV6-6 and TRBJ2-3, with D possibly being TRBD1 (6 bases). Trimming removed 2 bases from V and 2 bases from J, with 26 bases in between. This CDR3 contains 20 residues. The germline V gene encodes CDR1 MNHNY and CDR2 SVGAGI (reference sequence). The DNA of the CDR3 is TGTGCCAGCAGTTACCTAACCGGGACAACCCCCCGGCGGCCCACAGATACGCAGTATTTT. Translated, it gives CASSYLTGTTPRRPTDTQYF.

This clonotype was seen a handful of times. The gene calls are TRBV29-1 and TRBJ1-2, with D tentatively TRBD1 (5 bases). Trimming removed 4 bases at V and 2 bases at J, with 14 bases between. Germline V gene data show CDR1 as SQVTM and CDR2 as ANQGSEA. The CDR3 covers 14 residues. The CDR3 reads CSVVRGPRNYGYTF. The CDR3 bases are TGCAGCGTTGTTCGGGGACCTAGAAACTATGGCTACACCTTC.

This clonotype was counted between two and nine times. The chain joins TRBV11-2 to TRBJ2-2; 9 nucleotides agree with TRBD1. V lost 5 bases and J lost 5; bases outside the gene matches: 6. Germline V gives CDR1 SGHAT, CDR2 FQNNGV. The CDR3 has 15 amino acids. In nucleotides, the CDR3 is TGTGCCAGCAGCACCCGGACAGGGGCTACCGGGGAGCTGTTTTTT. This encodes CASSTRTGATGELFF.

At least ten counts were recorded for this clonotype. The chain combines TRBV10-3 with TRBJ2-1, with 8 bases identical to TRBD1. From germline, CDR1 is ENHRY and CDR2 SYGVKD. With V trimmed by 10 bases and J by 15 bases, 17 bases remained unmatched. The CDR3 runs to 13 residues. The CDR3 loop is CATGRTGKIESFF. CDR3 DNA: TGTGCCACCGGGCGGACAGGGAAAATTGAGTCGTTCTTC.

This clonotype was recorded many times. The chain employs TRBV5-1 and TRBJ2-1; 8 bases fit TRBD1. The V segment lost 3 bases and the J segment 7 bases; nucleotides outside the gene matches: 12. The germline V gene encodes CDR1 SGHRS and CDR2 YFSETQ. This CDR3 contains 16 residues. CDR3 coding DNA: TGCGCCAGCAGCTCTTTTCTCGGACAGGGATCAAATGAGCAGTTCTTC. Translated, it gives CASSSFLGQGSNEQFF.

This clonotype was found a few times. The genes are TRBV4-3 and TRBJ2-1; TRBD2 aligns across 8 bases. Trimming removed 0 bases from V and 3 bases from J; junction bases left unmatched: 7. The germline V gene has CDR1 LGHNA and CDR2 YSLEER. This CDR3 spans 17 amino acids. CDR3 bases: TGCGCCAGCAGCCAAGATTATCAGGGACTAGTCTACAATGAGCAGTTCTTC. Protein sequence: CASSQDYQGLVYNEQFF.

This clonotype was counted ten times or more. The chain has TRBV6-5 and TRBJ1-1; 9 nucleotides match TRBD1. After removal of 5 bases from V and 3 bases from J, the junction contained 7 bases not matched to a gene. There are 15 residues in the CDR3. CDR1 is MNHEY and CDR2 is SVGAGI in the germline V gene. The CDR3 spells CASSRGGDRDTEAFF. CDR3 nucleotide sequence: TGTGCCAGCAGTAGAGGGGGGGACAGGGACACTGAAGCTTTCTTT.

The CDR3 DNA follows: TGTGCCAGCAGCCAGGACAGGGCCGGGTCAGATACGCAGTATTTT. This gives the protein CASSQDRAGSDTQYF. The chain employs TRBV7-8 and TRBJ2-3; 8 bases agree with TRBD1. The germline gives CDR1 SGHVS, CDR2 FQNEAQ. V was clipped by 5 bases and J by 4 bases; unmatched bases: 8. The length of the CDR3 is 15 residues.

V and J are TRBV12-3 or TRBV12-4 and TRBJ2-1; TRBD2 agrees at 12 bases. The CDR3 sequence is 18 residues long. The ends lost 1 base at V and 3 bases at J; junction bases unmatched: 7. CDR3 loop: CASSLGLLLAGGYNEQFF. CDR3 bases: TGTGCCAGCAGTTTAGGCCTCTTACTAGCGGGGGGCTACAATGAGCAGTTCTTC.

The sample holds many counts of this clonotype. CDR3 sequence (DNA): TGTGCCAGCAGCCAGGCAGCTAGCGGGGCTAATGAGCAGTTCTTC. It is translated as CASSQAASGANEQFF. This chain joins TRBV3-1 and TRBJ2-1, with 9 bases identical to TRBD2. The CDR3 contains 15 residues. Trimming cost V 3 bases and J 7 bases; bases outside gene matches: 7. CDR1 and CDR2 (germline): LGHDT, YNNKEL (reference sequence).

This clonotype was observed a handful of times. This chain connects TRBV4-1 to TRBJ2-7, with D uncertain. The CDR3 sequence is 12 residues long. The V and J ends lost 1 base and 6 bases respectively, with 7 bases between them. Germline V gene lookup returns CDR1 MGHRA and CDR2 YSYEKL. The chain's CDR3 is CASSQVAGEQYF. The CDR3 nucleotides are TGCGCCAGCAGCCAAGTGGCCGGCGAGCAGTACTTC.